The rows below give T cell receptor beta chains drawn from one sample of a study of blood T cell repertoires in COVID-19. Method: immunoSEQ multiplex PCR; TCRdb's copy keeps in-frame clones and lacks some. This sample has 100,000 or so clones; about 77% occur once, and the top ten carry 31%. What was sequenced was peripheral blood. The receptors shown here come from a man in his sixties or seventies with active or convalescent COVID-19. The CDR3 runs from the conserved cysteine through the conserved F or W. The D gene is left open where the match is weak. Rows may omit the clone size; those that give it use once, few, many or a size class.

>TRBV24-1|TRBJ2-3|once|TRBD2
TGTGCCACCGGGAGGGAGGGCCTCACAGATACGCAGTATTTT
CATGREGLTDTQYF
>TRBV20-1|TRBJ1-1|-|-
TGCAGTGCTAGTCCCCTAGCGGGGGCGCTCACTGAAGCTTTCTTT
CSASPLAGALTEAFF
>TRBV7-2|TRBJ2-4|-|-
TGTGCCAGCAGCTTAGGAGGGCCAGTTCTTAACTTC
CASSLGGPVLNF
>TRBV7-2|TRBJ2-5|-|-
TGTGCCAGCAGCCCCGACTACAGAGAGACCCAGTACTTC
CASSPDYRETQYF
>TRBV5-1|TRBJ2-4|-|-
TGCGCCAGCAGCGTGACAGGATTCGAAGGGAACATTCAGTACTTC
CASSVTGFEGNIQYF
>TRBV9|TRBJ1-2|-|TRBD1
TGTGCCAGCAGCGAGGGACAGGGAGGAGGCTACACCTTC
CASSEGQGGGYTF
>TRBV5-1|TRBJ2-1|-|TRBD2
TGCGCCAGCAGCTCCATAGCGGGAGAAAGCGGCAATGAGCAGTTCTTC
CASSSIAGESGNEQFF
>TRBV28|TRBJ2-1|-|TRBD2
TGTGCCAGCAGGTCTAGCGGGGGGGCAGATGAGCAGTTCTTC
CASRSSGGADEQFF
>TRBV27|TRBJ1-1|-|-
TGTGCCAGCAGTTTAGGGGGGGCCGGGGCCACTGAAGCTTTCTTT
CASSLGGAGATEAFF
>TRBV5-1|TRBJ1-5|-|-
TGCGCCAGCAGCTTGATTGTCGGTGGGCCCCAGCATTTT
CASSLIVGGPQHF
>TRBV13|TRBJ1-3|-|-
TGTGCCAGCAGTTCCGCAGGGGACACCATATATTTT
CASSSAGDTIYF
>TRBV7-9|TRBJ2-1|-|-
TGTGCCAGCAGCTGGGGGGTATCCTACAATGAGCAGTTCTTC
CASSWGVSYNEQFF
>TRBV30|TRBJ1-2|few|-
TGTGCCTGGAGTCTCCCCGGCAGGGATACTAACTATGGCTACACCTTC
CAWSLPGRDTNYGYTF
>TRBV5-1|TRBJ1-2|once|TRBD1
TGCGCCAGCAGCTCGACAGGGGGGTATGGCTACACCTTC
CASSSTGGYGYTF
>TRBV9|TRBJ2-2|-|-
TGTGCCAGCAGCACGAGGCATGGTTCGAGCACCGGGGAGCTGTTTTTT
CASSTRHGSSTGELFF
>TRBV19|TRBJ1-2|-|-
TGTGCCAGTAGTATTGCCGGGGAGATCTATGGCTACACCTTC
CASSIAGEIYGYTF
>TRBV7-7|TRBJ2-2|-|-
TGTGCCAGCAGCTTAGGGACAGCGAACACCGGGGAGCTGTTTTTT
CASSLGTANTGELFF
>TRBV7-8|TRBJ2-7|-|TRBD2
TGTGCCAGCAGCCCTGGACTAGCGGGAGCCTACGAGCAGTACTTC
CASSPGLAGAYEQYF
>TRBV7-2|TRBJ2-3|-|TRBD2
TGTGCCAGCAGCTTAGGAGCGGGAGGGAGCACAGATACGCAGTATTTT
CASSLGAGGSTDTQYF
>TRBV9|TRBJ2-1|-|TRBD2
TGTGCCAGCAGCGTAGCTGGAAACCAGCGGGGGGGCCCTCAGTTCTTC
CASSVAGNQRGGPQFF
>TRBV6-5|TRBJ2-5|-|TRBD2
TGTGCCAGCAGTTTTAGCGGGGGAAAGACCCAGTACTTC
CASSFSGGKTQYF
>TRBV6-5|TRBJ2-1|-|TRBD1
TGTGCCAGCAGCGGGACAGGGGTTCGAAATGAGCAGTTCTTC
CASSGTGVRNEQFF
>TRBV11-2|TRBJ2-7|-|TRBD2
TGTGCCAGCAGCTTAGGCGGAGGGACTAGCGGGGTCTACGAGCAGTACTTC
CASSLGGGTSGVYEQYF
>TRBV6-5|TRBJ2-1|-|-
TGTGCCAGCAGTTTGGAGTACCTCCCTGTTGTGCAGTTCTTC
CASSLEYLPVVQFF
>TRBV10-3|TRBJ1-3|-|TRBD1
TGTGCCACCGGGACAGGGGCCATGAGCTCTGGAAACACCATATATTTT
CATGTGAMSSGNTIYF
>TRBV5-1|TRBJ1-2|once|-
TGCGCCAGCAGCTTGGACAGGGACTATGGCTACACCTTC
CASSLDRDYGYTF
>TRBV3-1/TRBV3-2|TRBJ1-6|few|TRBD1
TGTGCCAGCAGTCCCGAGTTGGGACAGGGACATTCACCCCTCCACTTT
CASSPELGQGHSPLHF
>TRBV27|TRBJ2-1|few|-
TGTGCCAGCAGTTTACCTACCTACAATGAGCAGTTCTTC
CASSLPTYNEQFF
>TRBV7-2|TRBJ2-7|large|TRBD1
TGTGCCAGCAGCTTAGATTCAGGGACAGGGGGCGAGCAGTACTTC
CASSLDSGTGGEQYF
>TRBV7-2|TRBJ2-3|-|-
TGTGCCAGCAGCTTATTCCCGGGGGATACGCAGTATTTT
CASSLFPGDTQYF
>TRBV12-5|TRBJ2-2|few|-
TGTGCTAGTGGAACAGGGTATGACACCGGGGAGCTGTTTTTT
CASGTGYDTGELFF
>TRBV29-1|TRBJ2-3|-|-
TGCAGCGTTGACGGGGGAATCTTCCCAGATACGCAGTATTTT
CSVDGGIFPDTQYF
>TRBV5-4|TRBJ2-1|few|-
TGTGCCAGCAGCTCTGACAGCATACACAATGAGCAGTTCTTC
CASSSDSIHNEQFF
>TRBV30|TRBJ1-4|-|-
TGTGCCTGGAATGGGGGCCGATTTGAAAAACTGTTTTTT
CAWNGGRFEKLFF
>TRBV6-5|TRBJ2-7|few|-
TGTGCCAGCAGTTATCTCCAGGCAGGGGGGACCTACGAGCAGTACTTC
CASSYLQAGGTYEQYF
>TRBV5-1|TRBJ1-1|-|-
TGCGCCAGCAGCTTGAGGGGGATGAACACTGAAGCTTTCTTT
CASSLRGMNTEAFF
>TRBV5-8|TRBJ1-1|-|-
TGTGCCAGCAGCTTGGGGCGGGGGGGTGCTGAAGCTTTCTTT
CASSLGRGGAEAFF
>TRBV7-2|TRBJ2-2|-|TRBD1
TGTGCCAGCAGCCCCGGGACAGGGTTCACCGGGGAGCTGTTTTTT
CASSPGTGFTGELFF
>TRBV4-1|TRBJ2-7|-|TRBD2
TGCGCCAGCAGCCAAGTCACCGGGACTAGTGGCTCTTACGAGCAGTACTTC
CASSQVTGTSGSYEQYF
>TRBV29-1|TRBJ1-1|-|-
TGCAGCGCCCAAGGGGGGGCAAGCTTTGAAGCTTTCTTT
CSAQGGASFEAFF
>TRBV7-2|TRBJ2-3|-|TRBD2
TGTGCCAGCAGCTTAATGAGCGGGGGTAGCACAGATACGCAGTATTTT
CASSLMSGGSTDTQYF
>TRBV7-3|TRBJ2-1|-|TRBD2
TGTGCCAGCAGCTCCCGGACTAGCGGGGGGGCCGACAATGAGCAGTTCTTC
CASSSRTSGGADNEQFF
>TRBV6-5|TRBJ2-7|-|-
TGTGCCAGCAGTTACTCGCTTGGCCTCTCCTACGAGCAGTACTTC
CASSYSLGLSYEQYF
>TRBV5-6|TRBJ1-6|few|TRBD1
TGTGCCAGCAGCCCCCGGGACAGGGGTAATTCACCCCTCCACTTT
CASSPRDRGNSPLHF
>TRBV19|TRBJ1-5|few|TRBD1
TGTGCCAGTAGTTCGACAGGGCTAGGGAATCAGCCCCAGCATTTT
CASSSTGLGNQPQHF
>TRBV29-1|TRBJ2-2|-|TRBD2
TGCAGCGTTGAAGGACTAGCGGGGAACGGGGAGCTGTTTTTT
CSVEGLAGNGELFF
>TRBV6-5|TRBJ2-7|-|TRBD1
TGTGCCAGCAGTTCTCCGGACAGGGTGTCAGGCGAGCAGTACTTC
CASSSPDRVSGEQYF
>TRBV12-3/TRBV12-4|TRBJ2-7|-|-
TGTGCCAGCAGTTTTCAGTACGAGCAGTACTTC
CASSFQYEQYF
>TRBV28|TRBJ1-1|-|-
TGTGCCAGCAGTTTAGAGGGGGAGGGCACTGAAGCTTTCTTT
CASSLEGEGTEAFF
>TRBV5-4|TRBJ2-1|-|TRBD2
TGTGCCAGCAGCCTAGGGACTAGCGGGCCTTACAATGAGCAGTTCTTC
CASSLGTSGPYNEQFF
>TRBV29-1|TRBJ1-1|-|TRBD1
TGCAGCGTTTCCGACAGGGTGGGTACTGAAGCTTTCTTT
CSVSDRVGTEAFF